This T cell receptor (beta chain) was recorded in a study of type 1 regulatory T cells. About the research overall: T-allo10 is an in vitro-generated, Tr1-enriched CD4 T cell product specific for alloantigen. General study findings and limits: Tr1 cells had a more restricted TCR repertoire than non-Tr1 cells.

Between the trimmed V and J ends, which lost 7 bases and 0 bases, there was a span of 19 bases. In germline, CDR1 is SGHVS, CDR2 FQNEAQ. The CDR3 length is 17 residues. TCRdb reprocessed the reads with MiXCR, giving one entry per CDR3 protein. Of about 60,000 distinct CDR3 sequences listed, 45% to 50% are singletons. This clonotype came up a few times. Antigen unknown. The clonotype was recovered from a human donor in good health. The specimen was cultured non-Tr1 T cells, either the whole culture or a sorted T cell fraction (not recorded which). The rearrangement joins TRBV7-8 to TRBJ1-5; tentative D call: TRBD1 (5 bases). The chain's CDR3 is CASTEKEGYYSNQPQHF. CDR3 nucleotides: TGTGCCAGCACCGAAAAAGAGGGGTATTATAGCAATCAGCCCCAGCATTTT.